The 12 T cell receptor beta chains below all came from one sample that was sequenced in a study of shared clonotypes between healthy human individuals (dated by TCRdb to 2020 to 2022). Library preparation was by the immunoSEQ multiplex PCR assay. In its TCRdb copy, this immuneACCESS table keeps in-frame sequences only and misses some clones. Where compared with another copy, unresolved V genes explain less than half of these, and the others have no known cause. Here the sample has roughly 110,000 clones; approximately 70% occur a single time. In total, the top ten clones hold about 22% of the sample. Sequences were obtained from memory CD8+ T cells sorted from blood. The cell subset or site label, as the study defines it: CD45RO+ cells pooled with CCR7-negative TemRA cells. These receptors were obtained from a woman aged 25 to 39 in good health.

This clone occurred a few times. The chain uses TRBV6-4 and TRBJ2-6; D is possibly TRBD2 (6 bases). The CDR3 consists of 16 residues. Trimming took 4 bases from V and 0 from J, leaving 10 bases between them. The germline V gene has CDR1 MRHNA and CDR2 SNTAGT. CDR3 amino acids: CASSGDGSSGANVLTF. In DNA, the CDR3 is TGTGCCAGCAGTGGGGACGGGAGCTCTGGGGCCAACGTCCTGACTTTC.

This chain links TRBV9 with TRBJ1-2; 7 bases are shared with TRBD1. Trimming cost V 3 bases and J 0 bases; bases outside gene matches: 8. The CDR3 spans 16 residues. Germline V gene sequence: CDR1 SGDLS, CDR2 YYNGEE. CDR3 in DNA: TGTGCCAGCAGCGGCAGAGGACAGGAAGCTAACTATGGCTACACCTTC. Its translation is CASSGRGQEANYGYTF.

The chain recombines TRBV7-2 with TRBJ2-3; 10 bases agree with TRBD2. Trimming removed 4 bases from V and 1 base from J; junction bases left unmatched: 5. The CDR3 loop spans 16 amino acids. Per the germline V gene, CDR1 is SGHTA and CDR2 is FQGNSA. The CDR3 region is CASSWAGTSGTDTQYF. CDR3 sequence (DNA): TGTGCCAGCAGCTGGGCCGGGACTAGCGGCACAGATACGCAGTATTTT.

This rearrangement joins TRBV7-2 to TRBJ2-5, with D possibly matching TRBD2 (5 bases). The better agreement between TRBJ2-7 and the DNA end casts doubt on the J call. From germline, CDR1 is SGHTA and CDR2 FQGNSA. The CDR3 runs 14 residues. CDR3 in DNA: TGTGCCAGCAGCTGGGCGGGCAGCTCCTACGAGCAGTACTTC. It is translated as CASSWAGSSYEQYF.

This clone was seen at least ten times. CDR3 region: CASSTGSGNQPQHF. Here the CDR3 DNA reads TGTGCCAGCAGTACAGGGTCGGGCAATCAGCCCCAGCATTTT. The chain carries TRBV25-1 and TRBJ1-5; weak D call: TRBD1 (6 bases). Germline values: CDR1 MGHDK, CDR2 SYGVNS. The V end lost 5 bases, the J end lost 2 bases, and 10 bases lay between the germline ends. The CDR3 has 14 residues.

The chain couples TRBV7-8 to TRBJ2-1; D uncertain. Per germline, CDR1 SGHVS and CDR2 FQNEAQ. The CDR3 length is 13 residues. Deletions cut 1 base from V and 9 bases from J, with 10 bases between. For the CDR3, the DNA is TGTGCCAGCAGCTTAGTAGGGTTGGGTGAGCAGTTCTTC. Amino acids: CASSLVGLGEQFF.

This clone was observed at least ten times. The V and J genes are TRBV5-1 and TRBJ1-2; 8 bases are a match to TRBD1. This CDR3 spans 17 amino acids. Germline CDR1 is SGHRS and CDR2 is YFSETQ. The junction had 12 bases not matched to a gene; V was cut back by 4 bases and J by 1 base. This CDR3 reads CASSPGTGRADNYGYTF. For the CDR3, the DNA is TGCGCCAGCAGCCCTGGGACAGGCCGAGCAGATAACTATGGCTACACCTTC.

This clone has more than one count but fewer than ten. This chain uses TRBV7-9 with TRBJ1-1; D unresolved. The CDR3 has 12 amino acids. Germline V gives CDR1 SEHNR, CDR2 FQNEAQ (reference sequence). Between the trimmed V and J ends, which lost 10 bases and 1 base, there was a span of 10 bases. The CDR3, as DNA: TGTGCCATCGAAACCGGGAACACTGAAGCTTTCTTT. It yields the protein CAIETGNTEAFF. Looking up the rest from reference TRBV7-9 and TRBJ1-1 gives the full variable domain: DTGVSQNPRHKITKRGQNVTFRCDPISEHNRLYWYRQTLGQGPEFLTYFQNEAQLEKSRLLSDRFSAERPKGSFSTLEIQRTEQGDSAMYLCAIETGNTEAFFGQGTRLTVV.

The gene calls are TRBV5-4 and TRBJ2-3; 9 nucleotides align to TRBD2. Looked up from germline, CDR1 is SGHNT and CDR2 is YYREEE (reference sequence). V lost 4 bases, J lost 1 base, and 7 bases stayed unmatched. The CDR3 is 16 residues long. Here the CDR3 reads CASSQIAGEGTDTQYF. CDR3 DNA sequence: TGTGCCAGCAGCCAAATAGCGGGAGAGGGCACAGATACGCAGTATTTT. Drawing the rest from reference TRBV5-4 and TRBJ2-3, the complete variable domain is ETGVTQSPTHLIKTRGQQVTLRCSSQSGHNTVSWYQQALGQGPQFIFQYYREEENGRGNFPPRFSGLQFPNYSSELNVNALELDDSALYLCASSQIAGEGTDTQYFGPGTRLTVL.

This chain connects TRBV27 to TRBJ2-1; TRBD2 matches at 10 bases. Germline trimming cut 6 bases from V and 8 bases from J; bases unmatched to any gene: 10. This CDR3 has 15 residues. Germline V gene sequence: CDR1 MNHEY, CDR2 SMNVEV (reference sequence). DNA of the CDR3: TGTGCCAGCAGCCCCCTAGCGGGGGTCATCGATGAGCAGTTCTTC. Its translation: CASSPLAGVIDEQFF.

This clone showed up just a few times. The V call is TRBV5-6, the J call TRBJ2-1; possible D gene TRBD1, 6 bases. This CDR3 has 17 amino acids. Germline V CDR1 and CDR2: SGHDT, YYEEEE. The ends were cut back, 2 bases at V and 3 bases at J, with 18 bases in the middle. CDR3 residues: CASSFWGRAFFYNEQFF. The DNA for the CDR3 is TGTGCCAGCAGCTTCTGGGGGCGCGCGTTTTTCTACAATGAGCAGTTCTTC.

The chain couples TRBV4-2 to TRBJ2-7; 7 bases are shared with TRBD2. CDR3 length: 16 residues. V shed 3 bases and J 0 bases; nucleotides not matched to a gene: 8. Germline V gene lookup returns CDR1 LGHNA and CDR2 YNFKEQ. Here the CDR3 DNA reads TGTGCCAGCAGCCAGGACCTAGCGGTTAGCTCCTACGAGCAGTACTTC. Its protein product is CASSQDLAVSSYEQYF.